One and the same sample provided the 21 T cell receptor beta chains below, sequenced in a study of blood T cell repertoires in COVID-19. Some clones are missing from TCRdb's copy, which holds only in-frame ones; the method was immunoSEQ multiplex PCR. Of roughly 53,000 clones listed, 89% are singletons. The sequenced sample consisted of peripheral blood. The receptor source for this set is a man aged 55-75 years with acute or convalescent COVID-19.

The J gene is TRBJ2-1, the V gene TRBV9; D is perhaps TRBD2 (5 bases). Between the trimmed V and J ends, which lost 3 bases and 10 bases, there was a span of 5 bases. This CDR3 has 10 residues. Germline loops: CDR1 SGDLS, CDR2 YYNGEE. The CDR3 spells CASSGEEQFF. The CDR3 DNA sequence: TGTGCCAGCAGCGGGGAGGAGCAGTTCTTC.

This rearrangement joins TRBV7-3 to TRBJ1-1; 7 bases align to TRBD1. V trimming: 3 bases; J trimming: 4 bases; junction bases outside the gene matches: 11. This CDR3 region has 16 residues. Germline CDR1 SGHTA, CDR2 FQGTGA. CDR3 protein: CASSLVDRVIGTEAFF. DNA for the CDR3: TGTGCCAGCAGCTTGGTAGACAGGGTGATTGGCACTGAAGCTTTCTTT.

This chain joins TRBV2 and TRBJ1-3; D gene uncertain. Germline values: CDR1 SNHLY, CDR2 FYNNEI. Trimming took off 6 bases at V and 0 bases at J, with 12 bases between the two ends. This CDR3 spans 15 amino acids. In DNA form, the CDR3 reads TGTGCCAGCAGGGTCCAGCCTAGCTCTGGAAACACCATATATTTT. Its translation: CASRVQPSSGNTIYF.

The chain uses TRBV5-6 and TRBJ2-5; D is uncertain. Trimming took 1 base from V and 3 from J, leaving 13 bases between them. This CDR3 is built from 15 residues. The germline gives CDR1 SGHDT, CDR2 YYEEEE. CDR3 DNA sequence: TGTGCCAGCAGCTTGATCGCAGGCCCTAAAGAGACCCAGTACTTC. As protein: CASSLIAGPKETQYF.

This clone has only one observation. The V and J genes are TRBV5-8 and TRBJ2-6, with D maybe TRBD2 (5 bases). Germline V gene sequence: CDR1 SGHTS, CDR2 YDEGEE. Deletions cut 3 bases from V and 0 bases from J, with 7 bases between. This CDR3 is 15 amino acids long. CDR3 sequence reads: CASSWRSSGANVLTF. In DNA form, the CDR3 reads TGTGCCAGCAGCTGGAGGAGCTCTGGGGCCAACGTCCTGACTTTC. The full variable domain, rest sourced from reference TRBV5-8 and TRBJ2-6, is EAGVTQSPTHLIKTRGQQATLRCSPISGHTSVYWYQQALGLGLQFLLWYDEGEERNRGNFPPRFSGRQFPNYSSELNVNALELEDSALYLCASSWRSSGANVLTFGAGSRLTVL.

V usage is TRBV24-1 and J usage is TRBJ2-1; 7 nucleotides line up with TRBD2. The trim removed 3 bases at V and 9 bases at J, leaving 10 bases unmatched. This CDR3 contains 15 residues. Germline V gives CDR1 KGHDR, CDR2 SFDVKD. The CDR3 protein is CATSDPGQPGGEQFF. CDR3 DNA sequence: TGTGCCACCAGTGATCCTGGACAACCGGGGGGTGAGCAGTTCTTC.

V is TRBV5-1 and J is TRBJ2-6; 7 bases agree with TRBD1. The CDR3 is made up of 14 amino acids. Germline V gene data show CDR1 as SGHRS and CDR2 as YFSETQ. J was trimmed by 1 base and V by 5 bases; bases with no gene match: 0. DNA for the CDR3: TGCGCCAGCAGACAGGGGTCTGGGGCCAACGTCCTGACTTTC. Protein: CASRQGSGANVLTF.

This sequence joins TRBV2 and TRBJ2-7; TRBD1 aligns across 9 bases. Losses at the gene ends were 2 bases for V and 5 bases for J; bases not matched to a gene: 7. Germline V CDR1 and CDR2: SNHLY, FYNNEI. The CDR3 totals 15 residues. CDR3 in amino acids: CASSESRDRDNEQYF. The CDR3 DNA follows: TGTGCCAGCAGTGAATCCCGGGACAGGGACAACGAGCAGTACTTC.

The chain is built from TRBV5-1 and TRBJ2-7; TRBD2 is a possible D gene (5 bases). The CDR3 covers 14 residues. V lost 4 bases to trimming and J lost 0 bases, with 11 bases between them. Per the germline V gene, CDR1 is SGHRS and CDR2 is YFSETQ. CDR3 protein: CASSAGGTSYEQYF. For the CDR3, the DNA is TGCGCCAGCAGCGCAGGAGGAACCTCCTACGAGCAGTACTTC.

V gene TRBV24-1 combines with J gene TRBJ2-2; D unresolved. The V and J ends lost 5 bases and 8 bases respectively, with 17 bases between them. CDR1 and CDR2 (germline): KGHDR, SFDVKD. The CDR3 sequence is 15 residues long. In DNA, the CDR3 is TGTGCCACCAGTGTCGGAGCGAGGTTCGGGGGGGAGCTGTTTTTT. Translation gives CATSVGARFGGELFF.

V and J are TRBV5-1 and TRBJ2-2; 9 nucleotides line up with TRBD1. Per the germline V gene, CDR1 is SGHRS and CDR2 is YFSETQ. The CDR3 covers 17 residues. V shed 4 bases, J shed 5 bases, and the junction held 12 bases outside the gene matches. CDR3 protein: CASSRTITTGGTGELFF. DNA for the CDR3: TGCGCCAGCAGCCGCACCATTACGACAGGGGGGACCGGGGAGCTGTTTTTT. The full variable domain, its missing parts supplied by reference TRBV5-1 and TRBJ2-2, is KAGVTQTPRYLIKTRGQQVTLSCSPISGHRSVSWYQQTPGQGLQFLFEYFSETQRNKGNFPGRFSGRQFSNSRSEMNVSTLELGDSALYLCASSRTITTGGTGELFFGEGSRLTVL.

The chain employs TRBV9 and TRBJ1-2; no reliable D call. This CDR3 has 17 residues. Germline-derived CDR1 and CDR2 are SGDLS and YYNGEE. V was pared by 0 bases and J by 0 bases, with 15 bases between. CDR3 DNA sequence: TGTGCCAGCAGCGTAGTGGGCCCCCTTATAGCTAACTATGGCTACACCTTC. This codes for CASSVVGPLIANYGYTF.

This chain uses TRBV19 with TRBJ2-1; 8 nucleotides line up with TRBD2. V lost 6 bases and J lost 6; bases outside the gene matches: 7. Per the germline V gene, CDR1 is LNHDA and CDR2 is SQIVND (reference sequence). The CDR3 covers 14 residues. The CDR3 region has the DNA TGTGCCAGTAGCCGCGGGGGGAATGCCAATGAGCAGTTCTTC. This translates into CASSRGGNANEQFF. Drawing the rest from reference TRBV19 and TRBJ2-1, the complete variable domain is DGGITQSPKYLFRKEGQNVTLSCEQNLNHDAMYWYRQDPGQGLRLIYYSQIVNDFQKGDIAEGYSVSREKKESFPLTVTSAQKNPTAFYLCASSRGGNANEQFFGPGTRLTVL.

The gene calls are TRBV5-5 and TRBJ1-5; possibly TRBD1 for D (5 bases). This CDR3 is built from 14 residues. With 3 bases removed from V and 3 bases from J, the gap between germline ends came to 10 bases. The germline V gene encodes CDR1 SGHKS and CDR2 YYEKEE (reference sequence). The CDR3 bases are TGTGCCAGCAGCTCCCAGGGTGCCAATCAGCCCCAGCATTTT. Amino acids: CASSSQGANQPQHF.

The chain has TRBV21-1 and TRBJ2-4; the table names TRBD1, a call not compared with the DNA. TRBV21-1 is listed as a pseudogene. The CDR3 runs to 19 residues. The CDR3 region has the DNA TGTGCCAGCAGCAAAGCGATGGCTACAGGGGCCCTAGCCAAAAACATTCAGTACTTC. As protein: CASSKAMATGALAKNIQYF.

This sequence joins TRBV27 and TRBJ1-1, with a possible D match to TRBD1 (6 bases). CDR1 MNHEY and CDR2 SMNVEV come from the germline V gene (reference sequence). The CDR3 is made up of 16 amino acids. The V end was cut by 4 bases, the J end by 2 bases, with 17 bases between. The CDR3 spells CASSSDRFAANTEAFF. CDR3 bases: TGTGCCAGCAGTTCTGACAGGTTTGCCGCTAACACTGAAGCTTTCTTT.

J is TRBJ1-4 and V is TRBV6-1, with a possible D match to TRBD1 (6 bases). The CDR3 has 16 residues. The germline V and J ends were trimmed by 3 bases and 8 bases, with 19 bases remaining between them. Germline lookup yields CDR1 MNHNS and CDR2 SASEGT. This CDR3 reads CASSDRTARMEEKLFF. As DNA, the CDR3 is TGTGCCAGCAGTGACCGGACAGCAAGGATGGAGGAAAAACTGTTTTTT.

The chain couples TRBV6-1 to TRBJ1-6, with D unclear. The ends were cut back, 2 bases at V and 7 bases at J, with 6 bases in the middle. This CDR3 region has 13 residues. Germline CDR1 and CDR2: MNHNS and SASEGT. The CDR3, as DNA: TGTGCCAGCAGTGAACAGGCAAATTCACCCCTCCACTTT. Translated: CASSEQANSPLHF.

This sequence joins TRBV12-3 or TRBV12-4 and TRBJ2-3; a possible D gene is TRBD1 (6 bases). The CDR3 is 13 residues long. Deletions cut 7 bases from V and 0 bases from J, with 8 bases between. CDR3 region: CASTRGSTDTQYF. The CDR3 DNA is TGTGCCAGCACCAGGGGCAGCACAGATACGCAGTATTTT.

DNA for the CDR3: TGTGCCAGCAGCTTGGGGGGGGGCACCGGGGAGCTGTTTTTT. This encodes CASSLGGGTGELFF. The chain combines TRBV5-4 with TRBJ2-2, with 7 positions matching TRBD2. This CDR3 has 14 amino acids. After removal of 0 bases from V and 4 bases from J, the junction contained 0 bases not matched to a gene. Germline CDR1 is SGHNT and CDR2 is YYREEE (reference sequence).

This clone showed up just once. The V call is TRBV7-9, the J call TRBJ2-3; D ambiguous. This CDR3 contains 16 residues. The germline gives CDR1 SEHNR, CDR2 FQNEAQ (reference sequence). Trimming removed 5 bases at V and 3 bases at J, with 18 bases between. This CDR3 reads CASSADSPSGTDTQYF. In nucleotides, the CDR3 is TGTGCCAGCAGCGCTGATAGCCCATCCGGGACAGATACGCAGTATTTT.